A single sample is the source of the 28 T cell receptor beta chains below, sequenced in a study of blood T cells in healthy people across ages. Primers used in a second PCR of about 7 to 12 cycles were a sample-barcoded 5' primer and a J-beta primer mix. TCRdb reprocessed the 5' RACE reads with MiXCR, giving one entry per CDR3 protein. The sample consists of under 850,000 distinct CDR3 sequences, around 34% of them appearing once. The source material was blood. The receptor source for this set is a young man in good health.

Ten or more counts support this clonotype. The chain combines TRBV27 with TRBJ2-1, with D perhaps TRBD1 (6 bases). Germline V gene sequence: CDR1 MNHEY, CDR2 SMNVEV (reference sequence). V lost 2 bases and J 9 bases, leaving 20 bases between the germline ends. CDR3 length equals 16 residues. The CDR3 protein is CASSLVGARGSGEQFF. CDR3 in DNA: TGTGCCAGCAGTTTAGTCGGTGCTAGGGGGTCTGGTGAGCAGTTCTTC.

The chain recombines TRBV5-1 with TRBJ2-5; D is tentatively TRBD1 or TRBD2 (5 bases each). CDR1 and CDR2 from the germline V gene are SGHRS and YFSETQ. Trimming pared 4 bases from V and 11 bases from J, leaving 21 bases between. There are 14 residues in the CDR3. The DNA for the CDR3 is TGCGCCAGCAGCCTCGGGGCCACCTACAATGAGCAGTACTTC. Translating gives CASSLGATYNEQYF.

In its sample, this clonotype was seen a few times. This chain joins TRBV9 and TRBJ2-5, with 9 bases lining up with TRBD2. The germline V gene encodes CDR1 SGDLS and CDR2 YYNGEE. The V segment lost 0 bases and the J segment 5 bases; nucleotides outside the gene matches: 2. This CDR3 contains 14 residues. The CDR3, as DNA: TGTGCCAGCAGCGTAGGTCTAGCGGGGGAGACCCAGTACTTC. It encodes CASSVGLAGETQYF.

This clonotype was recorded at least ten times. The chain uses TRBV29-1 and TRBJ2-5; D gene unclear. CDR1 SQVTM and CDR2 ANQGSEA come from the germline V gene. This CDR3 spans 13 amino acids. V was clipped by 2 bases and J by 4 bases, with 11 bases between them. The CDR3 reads CSVERHQPETQYF. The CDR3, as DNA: TGCAGCGTTGAAAGGCACCAGCCAGAGACCCAGTACTTC.

In DNA, the CDR3 is TGTGCCAGCAGCCAAGATGGAGGGGGGGGATCCTACAATGAGCAGTACTTC. Protein sequence: CASSQDGGGGSYNEQYF. This sequence joins TRBV14 and TRBJ2-1, with TRBD2 as a possible D gene (7 bases). The better agreement between TRBJ2-7 and the DNA end casts doubt on the J call. This CDR3 is 17 amino acids long. CDR1 is SGHDN, CDR2 FVKESK, per germline.

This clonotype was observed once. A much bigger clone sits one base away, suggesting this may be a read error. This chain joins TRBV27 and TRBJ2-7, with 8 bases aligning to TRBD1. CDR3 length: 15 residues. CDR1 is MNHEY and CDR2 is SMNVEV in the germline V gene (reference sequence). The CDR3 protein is CASSLGGQGGYERYF. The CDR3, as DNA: TGTGCCAGCAGTTTAGGAGGACAGGGAGGCTACGAGCGGTACTTC.

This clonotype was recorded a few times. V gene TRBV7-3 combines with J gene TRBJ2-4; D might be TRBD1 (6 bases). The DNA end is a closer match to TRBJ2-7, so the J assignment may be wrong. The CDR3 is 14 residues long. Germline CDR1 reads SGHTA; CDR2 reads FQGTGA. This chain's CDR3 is CASSLKGGGDEQYF. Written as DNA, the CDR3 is TGTGCCAGCAGCTTAAAAGGTGGGGGCGACGAGCAGTACTTC.

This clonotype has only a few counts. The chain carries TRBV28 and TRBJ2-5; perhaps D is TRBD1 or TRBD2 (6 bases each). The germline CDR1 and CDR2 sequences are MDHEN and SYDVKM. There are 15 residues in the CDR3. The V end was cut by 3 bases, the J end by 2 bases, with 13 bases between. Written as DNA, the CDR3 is TGTGCCAGCAGTTTGGGACGGGGGCGACAAGAGACCCAGTACTTC. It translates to CASSLGRGRQETQYF.

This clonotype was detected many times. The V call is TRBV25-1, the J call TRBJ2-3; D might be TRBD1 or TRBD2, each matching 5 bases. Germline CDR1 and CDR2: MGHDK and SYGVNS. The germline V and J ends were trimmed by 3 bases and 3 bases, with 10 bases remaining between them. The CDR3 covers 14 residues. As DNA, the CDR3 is TGTGCCAGCAGTGAGTCCAGGGAGACAGATACGCAGTATTTT. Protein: CASSESRETDTQYF.

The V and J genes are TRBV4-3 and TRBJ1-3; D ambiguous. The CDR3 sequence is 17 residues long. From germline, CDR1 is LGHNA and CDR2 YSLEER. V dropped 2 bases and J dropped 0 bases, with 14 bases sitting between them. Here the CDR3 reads CASSQLKSGSSGNTIYF. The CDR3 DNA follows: TGCGCCAGCAGCCAACTTAAGTCCGGGTCCTCTGGAAACACCATATATTTT.

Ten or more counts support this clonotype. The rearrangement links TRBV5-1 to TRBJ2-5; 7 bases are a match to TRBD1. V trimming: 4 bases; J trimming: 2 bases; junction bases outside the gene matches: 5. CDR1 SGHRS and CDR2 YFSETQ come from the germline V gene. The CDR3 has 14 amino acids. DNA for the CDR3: TGCGCCAGCAGCCGGGACAGTTTTCAAGAGACCCAGTACTTC. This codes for CASSRDSFQETQYF.

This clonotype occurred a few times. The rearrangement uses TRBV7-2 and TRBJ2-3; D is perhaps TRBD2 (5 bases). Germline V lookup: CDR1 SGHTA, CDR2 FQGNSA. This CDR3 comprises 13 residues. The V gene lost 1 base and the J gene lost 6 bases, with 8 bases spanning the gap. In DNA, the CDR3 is TGTGCCAGCAGCTTAGGTAGCGTTGATACGCAGTATTTT. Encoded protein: CASSLGSVDTQYF.

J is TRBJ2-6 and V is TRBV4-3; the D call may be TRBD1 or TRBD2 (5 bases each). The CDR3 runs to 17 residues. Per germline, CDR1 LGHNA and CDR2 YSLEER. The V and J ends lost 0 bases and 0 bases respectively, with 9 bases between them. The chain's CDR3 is CASSQDRGDSGANVLTF. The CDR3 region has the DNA TGCGCCAGCAGCCAAGATAGGGGAGACTCTGGGGCCAACGTCCTGACTTTC.

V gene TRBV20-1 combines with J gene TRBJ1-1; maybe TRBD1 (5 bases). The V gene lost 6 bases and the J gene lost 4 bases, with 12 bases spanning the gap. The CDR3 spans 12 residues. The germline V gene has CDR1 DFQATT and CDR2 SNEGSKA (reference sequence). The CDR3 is CSAPRGGTEAFF. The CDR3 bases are TGCAGTGCCCCCCGCGGGGGCACTGAAGCTTTCTTT.

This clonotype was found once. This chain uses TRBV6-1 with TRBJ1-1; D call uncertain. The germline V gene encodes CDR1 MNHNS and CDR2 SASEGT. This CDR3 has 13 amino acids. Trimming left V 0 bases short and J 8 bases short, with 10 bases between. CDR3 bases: TGTGCCAGCAGTGAAGCCCCCAGGCTCGAAGCTTTCTTT. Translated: CASSEAPRLEAFF.

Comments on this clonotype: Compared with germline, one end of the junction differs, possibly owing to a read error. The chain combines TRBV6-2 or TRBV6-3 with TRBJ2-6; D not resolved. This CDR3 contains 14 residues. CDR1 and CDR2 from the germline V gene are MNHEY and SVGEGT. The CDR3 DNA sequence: TGTGCCAGCAGTTACTCGGGGTTGGCCAACGTCCCGACTTTC. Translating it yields CASSYSGLANVPTF.

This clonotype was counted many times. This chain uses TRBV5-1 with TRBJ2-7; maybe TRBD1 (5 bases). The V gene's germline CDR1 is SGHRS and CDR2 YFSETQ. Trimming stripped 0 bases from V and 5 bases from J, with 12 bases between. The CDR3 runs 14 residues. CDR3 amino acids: CASSLGIQGHEQYF. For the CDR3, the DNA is TGCGCCAGCAGCTTGGGAATCCAGGGCCACGAGCAGTACTTC.

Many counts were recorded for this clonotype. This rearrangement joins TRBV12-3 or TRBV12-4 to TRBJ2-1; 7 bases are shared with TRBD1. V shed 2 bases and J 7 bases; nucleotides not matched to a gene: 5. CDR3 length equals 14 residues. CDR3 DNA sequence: TGTGCCAGCAGTTTAAGACAGGGTGGAAATGAGCAGTTCTTC. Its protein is CASSLRQGGNEQFF.

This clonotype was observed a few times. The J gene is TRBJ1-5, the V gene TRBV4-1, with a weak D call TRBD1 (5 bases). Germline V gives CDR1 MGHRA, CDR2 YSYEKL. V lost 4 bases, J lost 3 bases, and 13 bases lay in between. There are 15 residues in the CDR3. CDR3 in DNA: TGCGCCAGCAGCCGCAGGGAGGGTAACAATCAGCCCCAGCATTTT. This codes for CASSRREGNNQPQHF.

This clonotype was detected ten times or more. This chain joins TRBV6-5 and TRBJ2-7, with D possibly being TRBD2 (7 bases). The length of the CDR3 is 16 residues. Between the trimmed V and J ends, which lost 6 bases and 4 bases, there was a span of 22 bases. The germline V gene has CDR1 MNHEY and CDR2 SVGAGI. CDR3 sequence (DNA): TGTGCCAGCAGAAAGGGGGGGCACCTTATTGATTACGAGCAGTACTTC. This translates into CASRKGGHLIDYEQYF.

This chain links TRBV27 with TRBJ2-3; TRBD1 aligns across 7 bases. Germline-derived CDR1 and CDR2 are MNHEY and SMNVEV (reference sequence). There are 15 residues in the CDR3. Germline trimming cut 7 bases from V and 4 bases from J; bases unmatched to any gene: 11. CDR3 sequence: CASNSPGGPPDTQYF. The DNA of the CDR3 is TGTGCCAGCAACTCCCCAGGGGGACCCCCAGATACGCAGTATTTT.

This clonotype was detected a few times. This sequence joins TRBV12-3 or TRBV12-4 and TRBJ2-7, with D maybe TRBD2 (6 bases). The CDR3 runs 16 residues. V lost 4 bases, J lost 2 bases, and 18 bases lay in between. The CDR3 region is CASSSPGGRRTYEQYF. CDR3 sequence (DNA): TGTGCCAGCAGTTCACCCGGGGGAAGAAGGACCTACGAGCAGTACTTC.

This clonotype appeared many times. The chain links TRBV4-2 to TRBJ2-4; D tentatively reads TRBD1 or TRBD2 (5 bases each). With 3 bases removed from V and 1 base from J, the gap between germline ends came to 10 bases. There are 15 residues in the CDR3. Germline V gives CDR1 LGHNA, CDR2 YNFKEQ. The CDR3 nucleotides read TGTGCCAGCAGCCACCGGGGCGAGGCCAAAAACATTCAGTACTTC. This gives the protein CASSHRGEAKNIQYF.

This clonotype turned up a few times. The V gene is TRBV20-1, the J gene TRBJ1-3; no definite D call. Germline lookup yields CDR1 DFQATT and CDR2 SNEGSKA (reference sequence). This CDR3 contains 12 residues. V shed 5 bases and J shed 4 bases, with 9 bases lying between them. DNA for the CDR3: TGCAGTGCTGCACCACAGGGAAACACCATATATTTT. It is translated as CSAAPQGNTIYF.

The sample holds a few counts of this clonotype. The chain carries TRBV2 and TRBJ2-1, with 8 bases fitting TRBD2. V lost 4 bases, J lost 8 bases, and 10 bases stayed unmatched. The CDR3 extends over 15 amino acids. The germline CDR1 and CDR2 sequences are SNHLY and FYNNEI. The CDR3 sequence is CASSAGIAGSDEQFF. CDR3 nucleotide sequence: TGTGCCAGCAGTGCCGGGATAGCGGGGAGTGATGAGCAGTTCTTC. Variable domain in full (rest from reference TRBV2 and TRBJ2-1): EPEVTQTPSHQVTQMGQEVILRCVPISNHLYFYWYRQILGQKVEFLVSFYNNEISEKSEIFDDQFSVERPDGSNFTLKIRSTKLEDSAMYFCASSAGIAGSDEQFFGPGTRLTVL.

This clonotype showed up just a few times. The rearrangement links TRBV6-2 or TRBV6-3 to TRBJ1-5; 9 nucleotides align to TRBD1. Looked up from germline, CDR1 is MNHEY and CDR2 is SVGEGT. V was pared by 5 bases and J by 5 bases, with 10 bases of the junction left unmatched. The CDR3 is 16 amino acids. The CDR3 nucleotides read TGTGCCAGCAGTCCCCGGGGACAGGGAACGGATCAGCCCCAGCATTTT. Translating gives CASSPRGQGTDQPQHF.

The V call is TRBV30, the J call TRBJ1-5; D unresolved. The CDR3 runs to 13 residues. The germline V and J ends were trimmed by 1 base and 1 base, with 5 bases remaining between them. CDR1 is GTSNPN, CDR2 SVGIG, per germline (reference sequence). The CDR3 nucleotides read TGTGCCTGGAGTGGGCAAAGCAATCAGCCCCAGCATTTT. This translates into CAWSGQSNQPQHF.

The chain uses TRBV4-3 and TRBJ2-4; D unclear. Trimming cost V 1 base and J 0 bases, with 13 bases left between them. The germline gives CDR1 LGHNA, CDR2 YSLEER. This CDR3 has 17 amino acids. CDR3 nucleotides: TGCGCCAGCAGCCAAGGGGTCCCGGAGAAAGCCAAAAACATTCAGTACTTC. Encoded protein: CASSQGVPEKAKNIQYF.